This T cell receptor (beta chain) was sequenced in a study of type 1 regulatory T cells. Study-level information: T-allo10 is an in vitro-generated, Tr1-enriched CD4 T cell product specific for alloantigen. The study's findings and limits: Tr1 cells had a more restricted TCR repertoire than non-Tr1 cells.

TCRdb re-called the reads through MiXCR, storing one row per CDR3 protein. The repertoire includes approximately 42,000 distinct CDR3 sequences, 12% of them detected once, and over 7.5% sits in the top ten. This CDR3 has 16 amino acids. V lost 0 bases to trimming and J lost 1 base; unmatched junction nucleotides: 4. Germline CDR1 and CDR2: LGHNA and YNFKEQ. A word on this clonotype: The antigen remains undetermined.

Sequences were obtained from cultured non-Tr1 T cells, either the whole culture or a sorted T cell fraction (not recorded which). The source of this sequence is a human donor in good health. This chain connects TRBV4-2 to TRBJ2-3, with 7 bases fitting TRBD1. The CDR3 DNA is TGTGCCAGCAGCCAAGATCCCGGGACAGGCACAGATACGCAGTATTTT. This encodes CASSQDPGTGTDTQYF.